A single sample gave rise to the 26 T cell receptor beta chains below, sequenced in a study of T cells in Graves' hyperthyroidism and ophthalmopathy. RNA transcripts provided the source from which TCR beta CDR3 regions were amplified. The HTBI primer set was used in a first-round RT-PCR of the TCR CDR3. TCRdb analysed the multiplex PCR reads with MiXCR anew, one entry per CDR3 protein. The sample records approximately 600,000 distinct CDR3 sequences, less than 25% being singletons. The specimen sequenced was blood. These receptors originate from a man in his thirties or forties with Graves' ophthalmopathy.

This clonotype has at least ten counts. The rearrangement links TRBV30 to TRBJ2-3; tentative D call: TRBD1 (6 bases). V lost 7 bases and J lost 0, with 11 bases in between. The length of the CDR3 is 13 residues. Germline values: CDR1 GTSNPN, CDR2 SVGIG (reference sequence). CDR3 sequence reads: CAFRTVSTDTQYF. The CDR3 DNA reads TGTGCCTTCCGGACAGTTAGCACAGATACGCAGTATTTT.

This clonotype has ten or more counts. CDR3 in DNA: TGTGCCAGCAGGCCCCCGGGACTAGCTTACAATGAGCAGTTCTTC. Residues: CASRPPGLAYNEQFF. The chain is built from TRBV12-3 or TRBV12-4 and TRBJ2-1; 9 bases line up with TRBD2. J gave up 4 bases and V 6 bases, and 7 bases lay outside the gene matches. CDR3 length: 15 residues.

The sample holds a few counts of this clonotype. The chain links TRBV9 to TRBJ2-6; D is uncertain. The CDR3 spans 16 residues. CDR1 SGDLS and CDR2 YYNGEE come from the germline V gene. V was shortened by 4 bases and J by 0 bases, with 11 bases between the two germline ends. Written as DNA, the CDR3 is TGTGCCAGCAGCCTCCGACGGAACTCTGGGGCCAACGTCCTGACTTTC. Translating it yields CASSLRRNSGANVLTF.

This clonotype showed up just a few times. The chain has TRBV28 and TRBJ2-1; a possible D gene is TRBD1 (8 bases). Per germline, CDR1 MDHEN and CDR2 SYDVKM. CDR3 length: 16 amino acids. The V gene lost 3 bases and the J gene lost 9 bases, with 21 bases spanning the gap. CDR3 amino acids: CASSFRGSRGLGEQFF. The CDR3 DNA reads as TGTGCCAGCAGTTTCCGCGGGAGCAGGGGGCTGGGTGAGCAGTTCTTC.

The chain combines TRBV7-9 with TRBJ2-3, with 9 bases that match TRBD2. The germline CDR1 and CDR2 sequences are SEHNR and FQNEAQ (reference sequence). The junction had 4 bases not matched to a gene; V was cut back by 1 base and J by 2 bases. The CDR3 has 16 residues. CDR3 in DNA: TGTGCCAGCAGCTTAGGGGCTAGCGGGACCACAGATACGCAGTATTTT. This sequence encodes CASSLGASGTTDTQYF.

This clonotype has more than one count but fewer than ten. The gene calls are TRBV7-3 and TRBJ2-2; 10 nucleotides agree with TRBD2. CDR1 and CDR2 (germline): SGHTA, FQGTGA. Trimming at V came to 0 bases and at J to 6 bases, leaving 4 bases not matched to a gene. This CDR3 contains 16 residues. The CDR3 bases are TGTGCCAGCAGCTTAACAGCTAGCGGGAGTGCCGGGGAGCTGTTTTTT. As protein: CASSLTASGSAGELFF.

This chain joins TRBV5-1 and TRBJ2-7; no clear D gene. V was shortened by 0 bases and J by 0 bases, with 10 bases between the two germline ends. Germline CDR1 and CDR2: SGHRS and YFSETQ. The CDR3 totals 15 residues. The CDR3 nucleotides read TGCGCCAGCAGCTTGGAGGCAGCACCCTCCTACGAGCAGTACTTC. It encodes CASSLEAAPSYEQYF. Full variable domain (remainder filled in from reference TRBV5-1 and TRBJ2-7): KAGVTQTPRYLIKTRGQQVTLSCSPISGHRSVSWYQQTPGQGLQFLFEYFSETQRNKGNFPGRFSGRQFSNSRSEMNVSTLELGDSALYLCASSLEAAPSYEQYFGPGTRLTVT.

The table lists this clonotype with many counts. The chain is built from TRBV20-1 and TRBJ1-1; D gene ambiguous. This CDR3 region has 13 residues. V was clipped by 2 bases and J by 4 bases, with 11 bases between them. The germline gives CDR1 DFQATT, CDR2 SNEGSKA (reference sequence). CDR3: CSARKGGITEAFF. The CDR3 DNA sequence: TGCAGTGCTAGAAAGGGAGGGATCACTGAAGCTTTCTTT.

The CDR3 loop reads CSATSDRGRLDTQYF. The DNA for the CDR3 is TGCAGTGCTACCTCGGACAGGGGGCGTCTAGATACGCAGTATTTT. The V call is TRBV20-1, the J call TRBJ2-3, with 11 bases aligning to TRBD1. Trimming took 4 bases from V and 5 from J; bases not matched to a gene: 8. Germline values: CDR1 DFQATT, CDR2 SNEGSKA (reference sequence). The CDR3 runs 15 residues.

The table lists this clonotype with a few counts. The chain uses TRBV13 and TRBJ2-7, with D perhaps TRBD2 (5 bases). Trimming left V 5 bases short and J 0 bases short, with 14 bases between. The CDR3 totals 15 residues. Germline V gene data show CDR1 as PRHDT and CDR2 as FYEKMQ (reference sequence). The CDR3 reads CASSPSGFSSYEQYF. Written as DNA, the CDR3 is TGTGCCAGCAGCCCCAGCGGTTTTTCCTCCTACGAGCAGTACTTC.

This clonotype was observed a few times. The rearrangement joins TRBV4-1 to TRBJ2-5; D is ambiguous. V gave up 4 bases and J gave up 1 base, with 22 bases separating them. There are 18 residues in the CDR3. CDR1 and CDR2 from the germline V gene are MGHRA and YSYEKL. Here the CDR3 DNA reads TGCGCCAGCAGCCGGGTTTGGGCGCGTGGCGGAGCCCAAGAGACCCAGTACTTC. As protein: CASSRVWARGGAQETQYF.

This clonotype was detected only a few times. This chain links TRBV18 with TRBJ1-3, with D perhaps matching TRBD1 (5 bases). Germline CDR1 KGHSH, CDR2 LQKENI. The length of the CDR3 is 17 residues. Trimming cost V 0 bases and J 0 bases, with 12 bases left between them. The CDR3, as DNA: TGTGCCAGCTCACCACCGGGACGGAGCCACTCTGGAAACACCATATATTTT. Translating it yields CASSPPGRSHSGNTIYF.

In its sample, this clonotype was seen a few times. The rearrangement uses TRBV28 and TRBJ1-5; D may be TRBD1 (6 bases). CDR1 is MDHEN, CDR2 SYDVKM, per germline. Trimming left V 5 bases short and J 0 bases short, with 11 bases between. This CDR3 contains 15 residues. CDR3: CASSPDSDSNQPQHF. In DNA, the CDR3 is TGTGCCAGCAGTCCGGACAGCGATAGCAATCAGCCCCAGCATTTT.

The chain is built from TRBV27 and TRBJ1-2; tentative D call: TRBD1 (5 bases). Germline CDR1 is MNHEY and CDR2 is SMNVEV (reference sequence). Trimming stripped 4 bases from V and 5 bases from J, with 14 bases between. The CDR3 runs to 14 residues. CDR3 sequence reads: CASSSYRSGYGYTF. As DNA, the CDR3 is TGTGCCAGCAGTTCCTACAGGAGCGGGTATGGCTACACCTTC.

This chain joins TRBV19 and TRBJ2-7; D is unclear. V dropped 3 bases and J dropped 2 bases, with 8 bases sitting between them. The CDR3 consists of 13 residues. CDR1 and CDR2 (germline): LNHDA, SQIVND (reference sequence). The CDR3 sequence: CASSMSQAYEQYF. The DNA of the CDR3 is TGTGCCAGTAGTATGAGTCAAGCCTACGAGCAGTACTTC.

In its sample, this clonotype was seen many times. The gene calls are TRBV5-1 and TRBJ1-2; weak D call: TRBD1 (5 bases). The CDR3 spans 12 residues. Germline V gene data show CDR1 as SGHRS and CDR2 as YFSETQ. The V gene lost 1 base and the J gene lost 7 bases, with 8 bases spanning the gap. The CDR3 protein is CASSLSGFGYTF. The DNA of the CDR3 is TGCGCCAGCAGCTTGTCAGGGTTTGGCTACACCTTC.

This chain links TRBV7-9 with TRBJ2-1, with 8 positions matching TRBD1. Germline V CDR1 and CDR2: SEHNR, FQNEAQ (reference sequence). This CDR3 comprises 16 residues. V shed 5 bases, J shed 2 bases, and the junction held 8 bases outside the gene matches. The CDR3 coding sequence is TGTGCCAGCAGCCTCCGGACAGGGAGCCCCTACAATGAGCAGTTCTTC. This encodes CASSLRTGSPYNEQFF.

The gene calls are TRBV7-2 and TRBJ2-1; D call uncertain. The length of the CDR3 is 15 residues. Trimming took 1 base from V and 4 from J, leaving 11 bases between them. CDR1 and CDR2 (germline): SGHTA, FQGNSA. The CDR3 DNA reads TGTGCCAGCAGCTTAGTAAATACAGTTTACAATGAGCAGTTCTTC. Translating it yields CASSLVNTVYNEQFF.

In its sample, this clonotype was seen a few times. The chain recombines TRBV29-1 with TRBJ1-2; 7 nucleotides line up with TRBD1. The germline V gene has CDR1 SQVTM and CDR2 ANQGSEA. After removal of 5 bases from V and 6 bases from J, the junction contained 3 bases not matched to a gene. The CDR3 loop spans 11 amino acids. As DNA, the CDR3 is TGCAGCGTTACAGGGGCACATGGCTACACCTTC. It specifies CSVTGAHGYTF.

This chain joins TRBV2 and TRBJ2-2; TRBD2 is a possible D gene (5 bases). Per the germline V gene, CDR1 is SNHLY and CDR2 is FYNNEI. Trimming pared 4 bases from V and 2 bases from J, leaving 17 bases between. This CDR3 has 17 amino acids. The CDR3 DNA reads TGTGCCAGCAGTGTTGAGGGCCCGCTAGAAAACACCGGGGAGCTGTTTTTT. Its translation: CASSVEGPLENTGELFF.

V usage is TRBV7-9 and J usage is TRBJ1-1; D perhaps matches TRBD1 (6 bases). Trimming left V 5 bases short and J 3 bases short, with 16 bases between. This CDR3 has 15 residues. Germline V gene data show CDR1 as SEHNR and CDR2 as FQNEAQ (reference sequence). In nucleotides, the CDR3 is TGTGCCAGCAGCCTGAGTAGGGGGAAGTACACTGAAGCTTTCTTT. Encoded protein: CASSLSRGKYTEAFF.

The J gene is TRBJ1-6, the V gene TRBV28; possible D gene TRBD1, 5 bases. This CDR3 spans 15 amino acids. V was trimmed by 5 bases and J by 8 bases, leaving 16 bases between them. Germline CDR1 and CDR2: MDHEN and SYDVKM. In nucleotides, the CDR3 is TGTGCCAGCAGTCCTCAGCAGGGTTCCCATTCACCCCTCCACTTT. Protein: CASSPQQGSHSPLHF.

There are a few counts of this clonotype. The rearrangement links TRBV11-2 to TRBJ2-1; 7 nucleotides line up with TRBD2. V lost 1 base and J lost 4; bases outside the gene matches: 7. CDR1 is SGHAT, CDR2 FQNNGV, per germline. This CDR3 has 16 amino acids. The CDR3 loop is CASSLVTLAEYNEQFF. CDR3 DNA sequence: TGTGCCAGCAGCTTAGTGACCCTAGCGGAATACAATGAGCAGTTCTTC.

A few counts support this clonotype. This chain connects TRBV15 to TRBJ2-5, with 8 positions matching TRBD2. The CDR3 loop spans 17 amino acids. Germline CDR1 reads LNHNV; CDR2 reads YYDKDF (reference sequence). V dropped 0 bases and J dropped 5; count of bases not matched to a gene: 11. CDR3 residues: CATSRDYQREIGETQYF. CDR3 DNA: TGTGCCACCAGCAGAGATTACCAGCGGGAGATTGGGGAGACCCAGTACTTC.

In its sample, this clonotype was seen many times. This CDR3 is CASSLGTLYEQYF. CDR3 bases: TGTGCCAGCAGCTTGGGGACTCTCTACGAGCAGTACTTC. The genes are TRBV7-2 and TRBJ2-7; tentatively, D is TRBD2 (6 bases). The V and J ends lost 3 bases and 3 bases respectively, with 9 bases between them. CDR1 is SGHTA and CDR2 is FQGNSA in the germline V gene. This CDR3 has 13 residues.

This clonotype was found a few times. This chain joins TRBV7-2 and TRBJ2-7; 10 bases map to TRBD2. The CDR3 extends over 14 amino acids. The J segment lost 6 bases and the V segment lost 3 bases, leaving 5 bases of the junction unmatched. Germline lookup yields CDR1 SGHTA and CDR2 FQGNSA. Written as DNA, the CDR3 is TGTGCCAGCAGCTTCGACAGCGGGGGGGGCGAGCAGTACTTC. Protein: CASSFDSGGGEQYF.